These 27 T cell receptor beta chains were sequenced from one sample in a study of blood T cell repertoires in COVID-19. Sequencing used immunoSEQ multiplex PCR; TCRdb keeps in-frame clones, though not all of them. The sample lists fewer than 300,000 clones, 85% occurring once. Sequencing was performed on PBMCs or T cells enriched from blood (not recorded which). These receptors were obtained from a woman between 50 and 59 years old who had recovered from COVID-19.

Points on this clone: The identical CDR3 is also encoded by other nucleotide sequences in the sample. The CDR3: CASSLGQGAGNTIYF. In nucleotides, the CDR3 is TGTGCCAGCAGCTTGGGACAGGGGGCAGGAAACACCATATATTTT. V gene TRBV5-6 combines with J gene TRBJ1-3, with 10 bases that match TRBD1. The CDR3 is 15 residues long. Germline CDR1 is SGHDT and CDR2 is YYEEEE. With 0 bases clipped from V and 4 bases from J, the junction kept 1 base outside the gene matches.

This chain uses TRBV27 with TRBJ2-1, with TRBD1 matching over 9 bases. The CDR3 sequence is 14 residues long. V shed 0 bases and J 8 bases; nucleotides not matched to a gene: 2. Germline V CDR1 and CDR2: MNHEY, SMNVEV (reference sequence). The CDR3 is CASSLSQGAHEQFF. DNA for the CDR3: TGTGCCAGCAGTTTATCACAGGGGGCACATGAGCAGTTCTTC.

This clone has a handful of counts. The chain has TRBV29-1 and TRBJ1-2, with TRBD1 identical over 7 bases. The ends lost 4 bases at V and 4 bases at J; junction bases unmatched: 0. The germline V gene has CDR1 SQVTM and CDR2 ANQGSEA. This CDR3 spans 11 amino acids. The CDR3 DNA is TGCAGCGTTGGACAGGGCTATGGCTACACCTTC. It codes for CSVGQGYGYTF.

CDR3 nucleotides: TGCGCCAGCGCGAGGAGCTCCTACGAGCAGTACTTC. This codes for CASARSSYEQYF. The chain joins TRBV5-1 to TRBJ2-7; D is undetermined. This CDR3 spans 12 amino acids. V was clipped by 7 bases and J by 0 bases, with 8 bases between them. Germline lookup yields CDR1 SGHRS and CDR2 YFSETQ.

This clone was found once. V usage is TRBV29-1 and J usage is TRBJ1-2, with TRBD1 matching over 10 bases. Germline V gives CDR1 SQVTM, CDR2 ANQGSEA. This CDR3 is 14 amino acids long. The J segment lost 8 bases and the V segment lost 0 bases, leaving 6 bases of the junction unmatched. The CDR3 loop is CSVEERQGAAGYTF. DNA of the CDR3: TGCAGCGTTGAAGAAAGACAGGGGGCGGCCGGCTACACCTTC.

The rearrangement links TRBV12-3 or TRBV12-4 to TRBJ1-2, with TRBD1 as a possible D gene (5 bases). Between the trimmed V and J ends, which lost 5 bases and 11 bases, there was a span of 12 bases. The CDR3 spans 11 residues. The CDR3, as DNA: TGTGCCAGCAGTGCCCGACAGATTTACACCTTC. This translates into CASSARQIYTF.

The V gene is TRBV19, the J gene TRBJ2-3; TRBD2 is a possible D gene (5 bases). V was shortened by 3 bases and J by 0 bases, with 10 bases between the two germline ends. CDR1 and CDR2 (germline): LNHDA, SQIVND (reference sequence). CDR3 size: 15 residues. The CDR3 is CASSMERSSTDTQYF. The CDR3, as DNA: TGTGCCAGTAGTATGGAGCGGTCTAGCACAGATACGCAGTATTTT. The full variable domain, with the rest looked up from reference TRBV19 and TRBJ2-3, is DGGITQSPKYLFRKEGQNVTLSCEQNLNHDAMYWYRQDPGQGLRLIYYSQIVNDFQKGDIAEGYSVSREKKESFPLTVTSAQKNPTAFYLCASSMERSSTDTQYFGPGTRLTVL.

The chain links TRBV18 to TRBJ1-1; D gene uncertain. Trimming stripped 2 bases from V and 2 bases from J, with 9 bases between. Germline values: CDR1 KGHSH, CDR2 LQKENI. CDR3 length equals 14 residues. CDR3 in DNA: TGTGCCAGCTCACCAATGGCCCGCAACACTGAAGCTTTCTTT. Amino acid sequence: CASSPMARNTEAFF.

The rearrangement joins TRBV15 to TRBJ2-7, with D perhaps TRBD1 (6 bases). CDR3 length: 13 amino acids. Germline loops: CDR1 LNHNV, CDR2 YYDKDF (reference sequence). V was clipped by 7 bases and J by 2 bases, with 12 bases between them. As DNA, the CDR3 is TGTGCCACCAAGGGACGGGACACCTACGAGCAGTACTTC. Protein: CATKGRDTYEQYF.

The count of this clone is one. This chain connects TRBV5-6 to TRBJ2-5; no reliable D call. The CDR3 length is 13 residues. The ends were cut back, 1 base at V and 6 bases at J, with 10 bases in the middle. Germline V gene lookup returns CDR1 SGHDT and CDR2 YYEEEE. CDR3 protein: CASSLQVVKTQYF. The CDR3 region has the DNA TGTGCCAGCAGCTTGCAGGTCGTGAAGACCCAGTACTTC. The full variable domain, rest sourced from reference TRBV5-6 and TRBJ2-5, is DAGVTQSPTHLIKTRGQQVTLRCSPKSGHDTVSWYQQALGQGPQFIFQYYEEEERQRGNFPDRFSGHQFPNYSSELNVNALLLGDSALYLCASSLQVVKTQYFGPGTRLLVL.

V is TRBV5-5 and J is TRBJ2-7; 7 positions agree with TRBD2. There are 17 residues in the CDR3. J was trimmed by 0 bases and V by 0 bases; bases with no gene match: 9. From germline, CDR1 is SGHKS and CDR2 YYEKEE (reference sequence). CDR3 bases: TGTGCCAGCAGCTTGGGGGGAGGGGCAGACATCTCCTACGAGCAGTACTTC. Protein sequence: CASSLGGGADISYEQYF. Supplemented by reference TRBV5-5 and TRBJ2-7, the full variable domain reads DAGVTQSPTHLIKTRGQQVTLRCSPISGHKSVSWYQQVLGQGPQFIFQYYEKEERGRGNFPDRFSARQFPNYSSELNVNALLLGDSALYLCASSLGGGADISYEQYFGPGTRLTVT.

This sequence joins TRBV18 and TRBJ2-3; 7 bases align to TRBD1. J lost 6 bases, V lost 1 base, and 4 bases had no gene match. Germline assignment: CDR1 KGHSH and CDR2 LQKENI. The CDR3 spans 14 residues. CDR3 in amino acids: CASSPLDRADTQYF. The CDR3 region has the DNA TGTGCCAGCTCACCACTTGACAGGGCGGATACGCAGTATTTT.

J is TRBJ1-6 and V is TRBV30; the D is unclear. The CDR3 loop spans 13 amino acids. Germline V CDR1 and CDR2: GTSNPN, SVGIG (reference sequence). The CDR3 loop reads CGVAISYNSPLHF. For the CDR3, the DNA is TGTGGCGTTGCCATCTCCTATAATTCACCCCTCCACTTT.

This sequence joins TRBV6-5 and TRBJ2-2; a weak D match, TRBD2 (6 bases). Germline CDR1 is MNHEY and CDR2 is SVGAGI. V was cut by 2 bases and J by 6 bases, with 10 bases left in between. The CDR3 length is 14 residues. CDR3 protein: CASSYRLESGELFF. The CDR3 nucleotides are TGTGCCAGCAGTTACCGACTAGAATCCGGGGAGCTGTTTTTT.

The chain employs TRBV23-1 and TRBJ1-5; D is unclear. TRBV23-1 counts as an open reading frame of uncertain function. The CDR3 has 12 residues. Trimming shortened V by 8 bases and J by 7 bases, and 12 bases separated the two germline ends. The CDR3 nucleotides read TGCGCCAGCCCATGGATGGGCCAGCCCCAGCATTTT. Encoded protein: CASPWMGQPQHF.

The V gene is TRBV5-1, the J gene TRBJ1-1, with D possibly TRBD1 on 6 matching bases. The germline V gene has CDR1 SGHRS and CDR2 YFSETQ. The CDR3 totals 12 residues. Trimming removed 4 bases at V and 8 bases at J, with 12 bases between. In DNA form, the CDR3 reads TGCGCCAGCAGCCTCGGACAGACCGAAGCTTTCTTT. Its protein product is CASSLGQTEAFF.

V usage is TRBV6-5 and J usage is TRBJ1-5; 9 bases are a match to TRBD1. In germline, CDR1 is MNHEY, CDR2 SVGAGI. The CDR3 has 14 amino acids. With V trimmed by 8 bases and J by 1 base, 3 bases remained unmatched. CDR3 in amino acids: CASSDRGSNQPQHF. DNA of the CDR3: TGTGCCAGCTCGGACAGGGGCAGCAATCAGCCCCAGCATTTT.

The J gene is TRBJ2-5, the V gene TRBV4-2; tentatively, D is TRBD2 (5 bases). Germline V gene sequence: CDR1 LGHNA, CDR2 YNFKEQ. This CDR3 comprises 14 residues. V shed 4 bases and J shed 5 bases, with 14 bases lying between them. The CDR3 reads CASSLTSIRETQYF. The CDR3 DNA sequence: TGTGCCAGCAGCCTAACTAGTATTCGCGAGACCCAGTACTTC.

The CDR3 is CASSLVASGSYEQYF. CDR3 DNA sequence: TGTGCCAGCAGCTTAGTCGCTAGCGGGAGCTACGAGCAGTACTTC. V is TRBV11-2 and J is TRBJ2-7; 10 bases fit TRBD2. The CDR3 loop spans 15 amino acids. V shed 1 base, J shed 3 bases, and the junction held 3 bases outside the gene matches. Germline values: CDR1 SGHAT, CDR2 FQNNGV.

Only one count was recorded for this clone. The chain joins TRBV7-2 to TRBJ1-2; D may be TRBD1 (6 bases). This CDR3 spans 15 amino acids. From germline, CDR1 is SGHTA and CDR2 FQGNSA. V dropped 2 bases and J dropped 0 bases, with 10 bases sitting between them. CDR3 protein: CASSLRGAANYGYTF. CDR3 DNA sequence: TGTGCCAGCAGCTTACGGGGGGCAGCTAACTATGGCTACACCTTC. Full variable domain (outside the CDR3, taken from reference TRBV7-2 and TRBJ1-2): GAGVSQSPSNKVTEKGKDVELRCDPISGHTALYWYRQSLGQGLEFLIYFQGNSAPDKSGLPSDRFSAERTGGSVSTLTIQRTQQEDSAVYLCASSLRGAANYGYTFGSGTRLTVV.

The chain employs TRBV10-3 and TRBJ2-3; 8 bases are a match to TRBD2. This CDR3 is 16 amino acids long. The trim removed 2 bases at V and 0 bases at J, leaving 4 bases unmatched. The germline gives CDR1 ENHRY, CDR2 SYGVKD. CDR3 sequence reads: CAISEVVAGSTDTQYF. In nucleotides, the CDR3 is TGTGCCATCAGTGAGGTGGTAGCGGGAAGCACAGATACGCAGTATTTT.

V is TRBV27 and J is TRBJ1-2; D is unresolved. Germline lookup yields CDR1 MNHEY and CDR2 SMNVEV (reference sequence). V lost 5 bases and J 0 bases, leaving 19 bases between the germline ends. The CDR3 is 17 residues long. CDR3 sequence: CASSPYLQSPTNYGYTF. The CDR3 DNA sequence: TGTGCCAGCAGTCCTTATTTACAGAGCCCTACTAACTATGGCTACACCTTC.

J is TRBJ2-1 and V is TRBV29-1; TRBD2 might be the D (6 bases). V dropped 6 bases and J dropped 10 bases, with 19 bases sitting between them. The germline CDR1 and CDR2 sequences are SQVTM and ANQGSEA. The length of the CDR3 is 13 residues. The CDR3 sequence is CSVGGLFRLEQFF. CDR3 bases: TGCAGCGTGGGGGGACTGTTTCGCCTCGAGCAGTTCTTC.

This clone has only a few counts. The rearrangement uses TRBV15 and TRBJ2-1, with TRBD2 as a possible D gene (5 bases). The V end was cut by 1 base, the J end by 4 bases, with 11 bases between. Germline V gene sequence: CDR1 LNHNV, CDR2 YYDKDF (reference sequence). The CDR3 totals 15 residues. The CDR3 loop is CATSRAAGGYNEQFF. Here the CDR3 DNA reads TGTGCCACCAGCAGAGCCGCGGGCGGTTACAATGAGCAGTTCTTC.

The DNA for the CDR3 is TGTGCCAGCAGCCAAGGGAGGGAGAACACTGAAGCTTTCTTT. Translation gives CASSQGRENTEAFF. V usage is TRBV3-1 (or the pseudogene TRBV3-2) and J usage is TRBJ1-1; no clear D gene. The CDR3 totals 14 residues. Germline-derived CDR1 and CDR2 are LGHDT and YNNKEL (reference sequence). Between the trimmed V and J ends, which lost 1 base and 1 base, there was a span of 7 bases.

A single count supports this clone. The J gene is TRBJ2-7, the V gene TRBV5-1; D is possibly TRBD2 (7 bases). This CDR3 is built from 15 residues. V dropped 4 bases and J dropped 2 bases, with 16 bases sitting between them. CDR1 and CDR2 (germline): SGHRS, YFSETQ. The CDR3 here is CASSPEGGSAYEQYF. DNA of the CDR3: TGCGCCAGCAGCCCAGAGGGGGGGAGTGCCTACGAGCAGTACTTC.

This clone has at least ten counts. The chain links TRBV11-2 to TRBJ1-2; D is unresolved. Trimming cost V 5 bases and J 2 bases, with 21 bases left between them. CDR1 and CDR2 from the germline V gene are SGHAT and FQNNGV. The CDR3 sequence is 17 residues long. The CDR3 DNA sequence: TGTGCCAGCAGCCACCTCCTGCGGGCCGGAACGAACTATGGCTACACCTTC. It is translated as CASSHLLRAGTNYGYTF.